Reported below is one TCR beta chain. These data are taken from a study of blood T cell repertoires in COVID-19. Study-level information: The origin of the acute and convalescent COVID-19 samples was the United States, Italy and Spain. T cells, B-cell-depleted T cells, or PBMCs supplied cDNA or gDNA.

The V end lost 0 bases, the J end lost 7 bases, and 5 bases lay between the germline ends. CDR1 is SGHRS and CDR2 is YFSETQ in the germline V gene. The CDR3 has 13 residues. Libraries were prepared by immunoSEQ multiplex PCR; TCRdb keeps only in-frame clonotypes and omits some of them. This sample yields about 120,000 clones, of which roughly 80% are seen a single time; roughly 8.6% belongs to the top ten. The sequenced material came from peripheral blood. The V gene is TRBV5-1, the J gene TRBJ1-6; no clear D gene. The TCR was taken from a human donor in a cohort sampled during active COVID-19. The CDR3 here is CASSLGRNSPLHF. DNA for the CDR3: TGCGCCAGCAGCTTGGGTCGGAATTCACCCCTCCACTTT.